This section outlines one T cell receptor (beta chain) sequence together with its context. Its antigen is still unknown. Use of 60 Vbeta and 13 Jbeta primers characterized the PCR. Here immunoSEQ multiplex PCR was the method, and the copy in TCRdb shows in-frame clones only, minus some. The table records hundreds of thousands of clones, around four fifths of them present only once. This specimen belongs to a study of cytomegalovirus exposure and HLA in healthy donors. The overall study: In an early release, HLA-typed donors contributed approximately 80 million unique TCR sequences.

Findings and limits, study-wide: Rarity held for most TCR sequences, but there were some public TCRs that occurred in many donors. CMV serostatus was the sole immune exposure information available. Equally common other TCR beta chains were less clonally expanded than HLA-associated ones, a later analysis found.

The V end lost 10 bases, the J end lost 4 bases, and 19 bases lay between the germline ends. The CDR3 is 14 amino acids. Germline loops: CDR1 MDHEN, CDR2 SYDVKM. This TCR came from a woman aged 55-75 years in good health and CMV-seropositive. Sample: PBMCs. This chain uses TRBV28 with TRBJ1-2; TRBD1 might be the D (5 bases). The CDR3 protein is CATLGGGSIYGYTF. CDR3 nucleotides: TGTGCCACCTTGGGTGGGGGGTCGATCTATGGCTACACCTTC.